The source of this T cell receptor (beta chain) is a study of regulatory T cells in long-lasting Graves disease (TCRdb year 2021). Some background on the complete study: Antithyroid drugs had been taken for less than 3 months by newly diagnosed Graves' disease patients. The study was conducted in China and was registered as a clinical trial. A total of roughly 33 samples underwent TCR sequencing: around 13 from persistent and about 20 from newly diagnosed Graves' disease patients. Peripheral blood TCR sequencing and RNA sequencing compared persistent Graves' disease patients with newly diagnosed Graves' disease patients. On the study overall, not on this receptor specifically: Only peripheral blood was studied, because thyroid tissue, the primary lesion, was inaccessible. Compared with newly diagnosed patients, patients with persistent Graves' disease had lower TCR Shannon entropy and fewer highly expanded clones, which suggests clonal expansion. As a limitation, the authors acknowledged that the small sample size may reduce accuracy. Sequencing and analysis were restricted to the TCR beta chain. Persistent patients shared more public clonotypes among themselves (around 2,500) than newly diagnosed patients did (approximately 900).

The sample's time point label is to be understood as: newly diagnosed GD, antithyroid drugs for less than 3 months. RNA was extracted from PBMCs in TRIzol for both TCR sequencing and RNA sequencing. Graves' disease was diagnosed according to American Thyroid Association guidelines. Patients for the study were recruited at an endocrinology department in Xi'an, China. From each patient, around 9 milliliters of peripheral blood was collected into an EDTA anticoagulant tube. Ficoll Paque Plus density gradient separation was used to isolate PBMCs, and no further T cell sorting was done. An Agilent 2100 Bioanalyzer and agarose gel were used to check RNA quality, while a NanoDrop 2000 measured RNA concentration. The library was produced with multiplex PCR. Data came from an Illumina HiSeq 4000. iRepertoire HTBI primers and Arm-PCR amplification of CDR3 regions were used to construct TCR beta libraries. PCR products were gel purified before sequencing. As for the authors' bioinformatics: Gene usage analysis of CDR3 amino acid clonotypes used the 60 to 80 TRBV and some 15 TRBJ segments found across samples. Filtered high-quality paired reads were merged into contigs using COPE and FqMerger. Contigs were aligned with BLAST to IMGT TRBV, TRBD and TRBJ reference genes, and CDR3 was defined per IMGT. Any clonotype with a frequency above 0.1% was classified as a highly expanded clone. Shannon entropy was used to measure repertoire diversity, and the Gini coefficient was used to measure V-J evenness. A clonotype was considered public if more than one individual shared it. TCRdb redid the processing of the public reads, applying fastp at Q25 and MiXCR, and retained in-frame beta chains. Records with the same CDR3 protein are collapsed into one entry carrying the most frequent genes and DNA. In this record, the V and J calls reflect TCRdb's handling and not the investigators' own analysis. The sample records a few hundred thousand distinct CDR3 sequences, 16% of which are singletons. Around 27% of the sample is held by the ten biggest clonotypes.

This clonotype was seen more than once but under ten times. Its antigen has not been determined. Base qualities are not at hand, and no much larger clone is one base apart. These data also featured in a second study, about T cells in Graves' hyperthyroidism and ophthalmopathy. The second paper further reports: Graves' hyperthyroidism was defined as stable when no progression to ophthalmopathy occurred over 18 months of follow-up. Hyperthyroidism patients were newly diagnosed, had a disease duration of under 2 months, and were aged 18 to 65 years. Any patient with an uncontrolled infection, another autoimmune disease, pregnancy or lactation was excluded. Diagnoses were established on the basis of clinical symptoms, serum thyroxine and TRAb, thyroid ultrasound, and orbital computed tomography. For the first round of RT-PCR on the TCR CDR3, the HTBI primer set was used together with the Qiagen OneStep RT-PCR kit. Most expanded thyroid clonotypes (frequency above 0.001) were also detected in blood, suggesting blood repertoires may reflect thyroid immune responses. In cross-validation, a model built on a 13 V-J signature told ophthalmopathy apart from stable hyperthyroidism with under 90% sensitivity and around 81% specificity, and in testing the same model reached 80%/75%. In validation, progression to ophthalmopathy was predicted by the model with 70% to 71% sensitivity and around 76% specificity, a median of about 6 months before onset. A discovery cohort of roughly 100 patients, approximately 45 with Graves' ophthalmopathy and 57 with stable Graves' hyperthyroidism, was used to find distinguishing TCR V-J signatures. Whether ophthalmopathy could be predicted prospectively was tested in an independent validation cohort made up of 18 to 20 hyperthyroidism patients plus 17 patients who later progressed to ophthalmopathy. The roughly 100 discovery patients were randomly split 7:3 into training and test sets. In addition, the study compared T-cell repertoires in thyroid tissue and in blood from about 6 Graves' hyperthyroidism patients. After blood sampling, hyperthyroidism patients were treated with methimazole at a starting dose of 30 mg daily, and ophthalmopathy patients were treated with high-dose intravenous methylprednisolone. Libraries were constructed in a second round of multiplex PCR, after which size selection and purification were carried out. The libraries were sequenced on an Illumina HiSeq2000 using paired-end 100 bp reads. Raw data were processed with SOAPnuke, discarding reads with adapters, uncalled bases, mean Phred below 15, or no exact constant-primer or identifier match. COPE v1.2.5 was used to merge high-quality paired reads, and clonotypes were defined as unique nucleotide sequences. Clonotypes were aligned to IMGT TRBV, TRBD and TRBJ reference segments using MiTCR v1.1. Only V-J combinations with frequency above 0.0001, covering about 99% of repertoires, were analysed. The TCS score was defined as F50 (clonal expansion) divided by E x V (chaos), with BLOSUM62-based TCRdist calculated between CDR3 peptides within each V-J. Welch's t-statistics and random forest reduced around 520 V-J features to about 13, which were used in a naive Bayes classifier (R e1071). Sample size was not statistically predetermined, and blinding of investigators to group allocation was not performed. The paper describes TCR Vbeta CDR3 sequencing of around 140 peripheral blood samples, made up of about 41 ophthalmopathy patients, roughly 80 hyperthyroidism patients and roughly 17 progressor patients.

Source: peripheral blood mononuclear cells (PBMCs), taken at new diagnosis, from a patient treated with antithyroid drugs. This TCR was sampled from a man between 35 and 55 years old with Graves disease. Donor details come from another sample of the same person, matched by shared clones.

The sequenced DNA is TGCAGCGTTAGACAGGACTCCTACGAGCAGTACTTC. The resulting protein is CSVRQDSYEQYF. This chain is built from TRBV29-1 and TRBJ2-7; matching of 6 bases hints at TRBD1 as the D gene. The CDR3 has 12 amino acids, counting the end cysteine and phenylalanine. The only DNA kept is the CDR3, 36 bases in frame from the first base. V is pared back by 5 bases and J by 0 bases, with 8 bases lying between the germline termini. Looking up the germline V gene yields CDR1 SQVTM and CDR2 ANQGSEA.